The source of this TCR beta chain is a study of T cells in Graves' hyperthyroidism and ophthalmopathy. The wider study: Prior to any treatment, at the point of initial diagnosis, peripheral blood was collected.

Inclusion characteristics of ophthalmopathy patients comprised a Clinical Activity Score of at least 3, a NOSPECS grade of at least 4, and duration under 3 months. With regard to this clonotype: Its cognate antigen is unknown.

Amplified regions were TCR beta CDR3 sequences from RNA transcripts. HTBI primers were used for first-round RT-PCR of the TCR CDR3. TCRdb called the multiplex PCR reads again in MiXCR, with one record for every CDR3 protein. Among about 460,000 distinct CDR3 sequences, about 20% were seen once, and the ten largest hold around 50%. Trimming at V came to 0 bases and at J to 1 base, leaving 10 bases not matched to a gene. The CDR3 runs 19 residues. Germline CDR1 reads MNHEY; CDR2 reads SVGEGT. Study outcomes and limitations: With a median lead of about six months before onset, the model predicted ophthalmopathy.

This receptor was taken from a woman between 65 and 79 years old with Graves' ophthalmopathy. The chain uses TRBV6-2 or TRBV6-3 and TRBJ2-1; 9 positions agree with TRBD2. The material sequenced was blood. The CDR3 reads CASSYSITSGYLSYNEQFF. Written as DNA, the CDR3 is TGTGCCAGCAGTTACTCGATCACTAGCGGGTACCTATCCTACAATGAGCAGTTCTTC.